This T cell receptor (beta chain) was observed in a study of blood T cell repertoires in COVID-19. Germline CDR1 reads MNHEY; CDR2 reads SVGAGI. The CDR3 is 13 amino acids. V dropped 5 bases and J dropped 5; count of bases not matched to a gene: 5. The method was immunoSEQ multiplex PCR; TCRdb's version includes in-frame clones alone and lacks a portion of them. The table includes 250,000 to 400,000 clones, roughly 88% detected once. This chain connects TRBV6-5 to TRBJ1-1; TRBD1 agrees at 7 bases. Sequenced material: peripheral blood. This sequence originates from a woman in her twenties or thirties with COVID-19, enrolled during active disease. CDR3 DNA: TGTGCCAGCAGTAGACAGGGATGGACTGAAGCTTTCTTT. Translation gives CASSRQGWTEAFF.